One sample yielded the 7 T cell receptor beta chains listed below, sequenced in a study of patients and donors after allogeneic stem cell transplantation. TCRdb called the RT-PCR reads again in MiXCR, with one record for every CDR3 protein. There are 920,000 or so distinct CDR3 sequences in the sample; around 17% occur only once, and about 6% lies in the top ten. The specimen was blood, either unsorted or a sorted T cell fraction (not recorded which). The receptors were gathered from a human donor who was either an allogeneic HSCT recipient or a stem cell or donor lymphocyte infusion donor (not recorded which). It is not recorded whose cells these are; they may come from a transplant donor.

This clonotype was seen many times. This chain joins TRBV12-3 or TRBV12-4 and TRBJ1-2; a possible D gene is TRBD1 (5 bases). The CDR3 consists of 14 residues. Trimming stripped 1 base from V and 3 bases from J, with 9 bases between. The CDR3 bases are TGTGCCAGCAGTTTAGACGGGACGGACTATGGCTACACCTTC. Its protein is CASSLDGTDYGYTF.

Remarks on this clonotype: A read error is possible here, since a much larger clone lies one base away. V usage is TRBV20-1 and J usage is TRBJ1-4, with D unresolved. Germline V gene lookup returns CDR1 DFQATT and CDR2 SNEGSKA (reference sequence). This CDR3 is built from 15 residues. CDR3 in DNA: TGCAGTGCTAGAGAAGGAGCATCTGCTAATGAAAAACTGCTTTTT. Encoded protein: CSAREGASANEKLLF.

This clonotype was observed at least ten times. The chain couples TRBV12-3 or TRBV12-4 to TRBJ2-2; D perhaps matches TRBD1 (6 bases). Trimming removed 6 bases at V and 5 bases at J, with 10 bases between. CDR3 length: 13 amino acids. CDR3 nucleotide sequence: TGTGCCAGCAGCTCCACAGGGACCGGGGAGCTGTTTTTT. It is translated as CASSSTGTGELFF.

A few counts support this clonotype. The chain combines TRBV30 with TRBJ1-1, with D possibly matching TRBD1 (5 bases). The germline CDR1 and CDR2 sequences are GTSNPN and SVGIG (reference sequence). Trimming stripped 4 bases from V and 7 bases from J, with 10 bases between. CDR3 length: 11 amino acids. The CDR3 nucleotides are TGTGCCTGGAACCGGGACGGTGAAGCTTTCTTT. Its protein is CAWNRDGEAFF.

The genes are TRBV12-3 or TRBV12-4 and TRBJ2-1, with no clear D. This CDR3 is built from 13 residues. Trimming removed 2 bases at V and 4 bases at J, with 6 bases between. CDR3: CASSLLDYNEQFF. In DNA, the CDR3 is TGTGCCAGCAGTTTACTGGATTACAATGAGCAGTTCTTC.

This clonotype occurred a few times. The rearrangement links TRBV2 to TRBJ2-1; D gene unclear. Germline V CDR1 and CDR2: SNHLY, FYNNEI. The CDR3 consists of 13 residues. The V gene lost 4 bases and the J gene lost 4 bases, with 8 bases spanning the gap. CDR3 nucleotides: TGTGCCAGCAGTGTATTCCTATACAATGAGCAGTTCTTC. Amino acid sequence: CASSVFLYNEQFF.

This chain joins TRBV12-3 or TRBV12-4 and TRBJ1-6; D is possibly TRBD1 (6 bases). This CDR3 spans 14 amino acids. With 5 bases removed from V and 8 bases from J, the gap between germline ends came to 13 bases. Here the CDR3 DNA reads TGTGCCAGCAGTCACGGACAGTCGGATTCACCCCTCCACTTT. Translating gives CASSHGQSDSPLHF.